This TCR beta chain was observed in a study of blood T cell repertoires in COVID-19. Across the study: The United States, Italy and Spain supplied acute and convalescent COVID-19 samples. T cells, B-cell-depleted T cells, or PBMCs supplied cDNA or gDNA.

V lost 5 bases, J lost 0 bases, and 3 bases stayed unmatched. CDR3 length: 15 residues. Germline CDR1 reads SGHVS; CDR2 reads FQNEAQ. In the study's own analysis: Reference gene primers were amplified, and this amplification served to estimate nucleated cell counts. The assay was immunoSEQ multiplex PCR, and TCRdb's table has in-frame clones only and misses some. V and J calls and clone size come straight from that table; D and trimming were deduced from the DNA. This repertoire shows roughly 45,000 clones, over 60% found once; its top ten account for 28%. What was sequenced was peripheral blood. The receptor's source is a woman between 65 and 79 years old with acute or convalescent COVID-19. The V gene is TRBV7-8, the J gene TRBJ1-3; TRBD1 matches at 8 bases. CDR3 sequence (DNA): TGTGCCAGCAGCGGACAGGGAAGCTCTGGAAACACCATATATTTT. Protein sequence: CASSGQGSSGNTIYF.